What follows are 20 T cell receptor beta chains derived from one specimen sequenced in a study of T cells after yellow fever vaccination. TCRdb reprocessed the 5' RACE reads with MiXCR, giving one entry per CDR3 protein. The data hold 140,000 to 150,000 distinct CDR3 sequences, with under 8% observed a single time. The input for sequencing was CD4+ T cells sorted from PBMCs, taken 10 days after the yellow fever booster vaccination. The receptors come from a man younger than 40 who received the YFV17D yellow fever vaccine.

As for this clonotype: It may be a read error: a sequence one base away is much more abundant. The chain employs TRBV5-1 and TRBJ2-2; D is ambiguous. Trimming pared 1 base from V and 3 bases from J, leaving 13 bases between. The CDR3 extends over 16 amino acids. Germline assignment: CDR1 SGHRS and CDR2 YFSETQ. CDR3 loop: CASSLLAGPDTGELFF. The CDR3, as DNA: TGCGCCAGCAGCTTGCTGGCAGGCCCGGACACCGGGGAGCTGTTTTTT.

This clonotype was counted ten times or more. The gene calls are TRBV5-1 and TRBJ2-1; 8 nucleotides line up with TRBD1. CDR1 SGHRS and CDR2 YFSETQ come from the germline V gene. The CDR3 consists of 14 residues. The trim removed 4 bases at V and 7 bases at J, leaving 7 bases unmatched. CDR3 sequence reads: CASSPGTGWNEQFF. The CDR3 nucleotides read TGCGCCAGCAGCCCGGGGACAGGTTGGAATGAGCAGTTCTTC.

This clonotype was observed a few times. The V gene is TRBV19, the J gene TRBJ1-5; D remains unclear. The CDR3 is 12 amino acids. The ends were cut back, 5 bases at V and 7 bases at J, with 9 bases in the middle. Per germline, CDR1 LNHDA and CDR2 SQIVND (reference sequence). The CDR3 here is CASSGNSQPQHF. CDR3 coding DNA: TGTGCCAGTAGTGGGAATAGCCAGCCCCAGCATTTT.

This clonotype was counted only a few times. The chain is built from TRBV6-1 and TRBJ1-2; D remains unclear. Germline-derived CDR1 and CDR2 are MNHNS and SASEGT. This CDR3 region has 13 residues. V was trimmed by 4 bases and J by 4 bases, leaving 10 bases between them. The chain's CDR3 is CASSVRASYGYTF. CDR3 in DNA: TGTGCCAGCAGTGTTCGGGCTTCCTATGGCTACACCTTC.

This clonotype was seen many times. The CDR3 protein is CASSPRDRDTGNTIYF. The DNA of the CDR3 is TGTGCCAGCAGCCCCAGGGACAGGGACACTGGAAACACCATATATTTT. V usage is TRBV3-1 and J usage is TRBJ1-3, with 9 nucleotides matching TRBD1. The V gene end was trimmed by 4 bases and the J gene end by 2 bases; junction bases not matched to a gene: 6. CDR3 length: 16 amino acids. The germline V gene encodes CDR1 LGHDT and CDR2 YNNKEL (reference sequence).

This clonotype was detected many times. One junction end does not reproduce the germline sequence, and a read error may be involved. V usage is TRBV15 and J usage is TRBJ2-7; no definite D call. The length of the CDR3 is 13 residues. Per germline, CDR1 LNHNV and CDR2 YYDKDF (reference sequence). CDR3 protein: CATSRATPGFVSF. DNA for the CDR3: TGTGCCACCAGCAGAGCCACTCCGGGTTTCGTGTCCTTC.

This clonotype was seen more than once but under ten times. V gene TRBV5-1 combines with J gene TRBJ2-7; 12 positions agree with TRBD2. CDR1 is SGHRS and CDR2 is YFSETQ in the germline V gene. Losses at the gene ends were 4 bases for V and 1 base for J; bases not matched to a gene: 18. CDR3 length equals 20 residues. In DNA form, the CDR3 reads TGCGCCAGCAGCCCTGCCCGGGATTGGGCTAGCGGGAGGGAATCCTACGAGCAGTACTTC. Encoded protein: CASSPARDWASGRESYEQYF.

This clonotype showed up just a few times. The chain carries TRBV20-1 and TRBJ1-6; 8 bases map to TRBD1. The CDR3 runs 16 residues. The V gene's germline CDR1 is DFQATT and CDR2 SNEGSKA (reference sequence). With 3 bases clipped from V and 2 bases from J, the junction kept 6 bases outside the gene matches. The CDR3 DNA reads as TGCAGTGCTAGCGACAGGGGTATACCCTATAATTCACCCCTCCACTTT. It encodes CSASDRGIPYNSPLHF.

This clonotype was recorded many times. The chain carries TRBV5-1 and TRBJ2-1; 8 nucleotides match TRBD1. The germline V gene encodes CDR1 SGHRS and CDR2 YFSETQ. V shed 0 bases and J 8 bases; nucleotides not matched to a gene: 4. This CDR3 has 14 amino acids. The CDR3 loop reads CASSLVGQGYEQFF. CDR3 nucleotide sequence: TGCGCCAGCAGCTTGGTAGGACAGGGATATGAGCAGTTCTTC.

The table lists this clonotype with many counts. This chain links TRBV9 with TRBJ2-5; 9 nucleotides line up with TRBD1. The germline V gene has CDR1 SGDLS and CDR2 YYNGEE. Trimming removed 3 bases from V and 1 base from J; junction bases left unmatched: 1. The CDR3 is 14 amino acids. Here the CDR3 DNA reads TGTGCCAGCAGCGCACAGGGGGCCCAAGAGACCCAGTACTTC. Its protein is CASSAQGAQETQYF.

This clonotype was counted ten times or more. The V call is TRBV14, the J call TRBJ2-7; no definite D call. In germline, CDR1 is SGHDN, CDR2 FVKESK. CDR3 length equals 13 residues. V was pared by 2 bases and J by 5 bases, with 10 bases between. CDR3 nucleotides: TGTGCCAGCAGCCAAAGGTTAGGCCACGAGCAGTACTTC. Translated: CASSQRLGHEQYF.

This clonotype has only a few counts. The chain's CDR3 is CASSSTATSGRTNEQFF. The CDR3 DNA is TGTGCCAGCAGCTCGACTGCGACTAGCGGGAGAACGAATGAGCAGTTCTTC. This chain uses TRBV7-2 with TRBJ2-1; 12 nucleotides line up with TRBD2. With V trimmed by 4 bases and J by 7 bases, 11 bases remained unmatched. The CDR3 sequence is 17 residues long. Germline CDR1 SGHTA, CDR2 FQGNSA.

This clonotype was picked up many times. The gene calls are TRBV29-1 and TRBJ2-7; D is perhaps TRBD1 (5 bases). CDR3 length equals 16 residues. Trimming took off 1 base at V and 0 bases at J, with 16 bases between the two ends. Per the germline V gene, CDR1 is SQVTM and CDR2 is ANQGSEA. CDR3 amino acids: CSVEGLRAPSSYEQYF. CDR3 DNA: TGCAGCGTTGAAGGCCTCAGGGCTCCTTCCTCCTACGAGCAGTACTTC.

This clonotype was detected ten times or more. This chain joins TRBV20-1 and TRBJ2-1; D is undetermined. V was pared by 0 bases and J by 7 bases, with 10 bases between. This CDR3 spans 13 amino acids. Germline V lookup: CDR1 DFQATT, CDR2 SNEGSKA (reference sequence). The CDR3: CSARDLSPNEQFF. The CDR3 DNA sequence: TGCAGTGCTAGAGACTTGTCTCCGAATGAGCAGTTCTTC.

The chain is built from TRBV18 and TRBJ2-1; either TRBD1 or TRBD2 may fit D (5 bases each). Germline CDR1 reads KGHSH; CDR2 reads LQKENI. This CDR3 is 17 amino acids long. Trimming removed 2 bases from V and 0 bases from J, with 14 bases in between. CDR3 sequence reads: CASSPSVGTSSYNEQFF. The CDR3 nucleotides are TGTGCCAGCTCACCAAGCGTTGGGACCAGCTCCTACAATGAGCAGTTCTTC.

This clonotype has a count of ten or more. The chain carries TRBV12-3 or TRBV12-4 and TRBJ2-5; 9 positions match TRBD1. This CDR3 comprises 15 residues. Trimming removed 5 bases from V and 5 bases from J; junction bases left unmatched: 9. CDR3 nucleotide sequence: TGTGCCAGCAGTACAGGGGGCCCGGGCATGGAGACCCAGTACTTC. This translates into CASSTGGPGMETQYF.

This clonotype was detected many times. V is TRBV15 and J is TRBJ2-5; 7 bases line up with TRBD2. Germline CDR1 reads LNHNV; CDR2 reads YYDKDF (reference sequence). The V gene end was trimmed by 4 bases and the J gene end by 0 bases; junction bases not matched to a gene: 5. CDR3 length: 15 residues. CDR3 residues: CATSKGSGYQETQYF. The CDR3 DNA follows: TGTGCCACCAGCAAGGGTAGCGGGTACCAAGAGACCCAGTACTTC.

This clonotype has a count of ten or more. V is TRBV7-8 and J is TRBJ2-1; 7 bases match TRBD1. Trimming took 5 bases from V and 5 from J; bases not matched to a gene: 6. Germline V gene sequence: CDR1 SGHVS, CDR2 FQNEAQ. The CDR3 contains 14 residues. CDR3 loop: CASSRQGLHNEQFF. Written as DNA, the CDR3 is TGTGCCAGCAGCCGACAGGGTCTCCACAATGAGCAGTTCTTC.

This clonotype was observed at least ten times. The chain couples TRBV5-1 to TRBJ2-1; no clear D gene. Trimming removed 2 bases at V and 9 bases at J, with 9 bases between. The CDR3 consists of 12 residues. From germline, CDR1 is SGHRS and CDR2 YFSETQ. The CDR3 here is CASSLGAAEQFF. The CDR3, as DNA: TGCGCCAGCAGCTTAGGAGCTGCTGAGCAGTTCTTC.

Many counts were recorded for this clonotype. This chain joins TRBV15 and TRBJ1-6, with D possibly matching TRBD1 (5 bases). V was shortened by 0 bases and J by 5 bases, with 14 bases between the two germline ends. The CDR3 is 17 residues long. Germline CDR1 is LNHNV and CDR2 is YYDKDF (reference sequence). The CDR3 bases are TGTGCCACCAGCAGAGATCTGGGACCGCTGAATAATTCACCCCTCCACTTT. Protein: CATSRDLGPLNNSPLHF.